Listed below are T cell receptor beta chains from one sample, sequenced in a study of cytomegalovirus exposure and HLA in healthy donors. Here immunoSEQ multiplex PCR was the method, and the copy in TCRdb shows in-frame clones only, minus some. In the table there are over 150,000 clones, 75% to 85% of which are singletons. Sequencing was done on a sample of PBMCs. Source of these receptors: a man aged 25 to 45 in good health and CMV-seronegative. Each CDR3 is given with its conserved first and last residue. The D gene is left open where the match is weak. Clone size is given for some rows only: seen once, a few or many times, or a class if the clone is expanded.

abundance: few
j_gene: TRBJ2-1
v_gene: TRBV6-6
d_gene: NA
CDR3nt: TGTGCCAGCAGCAACAATGAGCAGTTCTTC
CDR3aa: CASSNNEQFF

abundance: few
j_gene: TRBJ2-3
v_gene: TRBV29-1
d_gene: NA
CDR3nt: TGCAGCGTTGACCTAGGGAGGGGGACAGATACGCAGTATTTT
CDR3aa: CSVDLGRGTDTQYF

abundance: NA
j_gene: TRBJ2-7
v_gene: TRBV11-2
d_gene: NA
CDR3nt: TGTGCCAGCAGCCGCCAGGTAGGCGAGCAGTACTTC
CDR3aa: CASSRQVGEQYF

abundance: NA
j_gene: TRBJ1-2
v_gene: TRBV11-2
d_gene: NA
CDR3nt: TGTGCCAGCAGCTTATCGAACAGGGACGGCTACACCTTC
CDR3aa: CASSLSNRDGYTF

abundance: once
j_gene: TRBJ2-1
v_gene: TRBV9
d_gene: TRBD1
CDR3nt: TGTGCCAGCAGCGCCCGGGACAGCTCCTACAATGAGCAGTTCTTC
CDR3aa: CASSARDSSYNEQFF

abundance: once
j_gene: TRBJ2-3
v_gene: TRBV7-9
d_gene: TRBD2
CDR3nt: TGTGCCAGCAGCCTACTAGCGGGAGGACTCGATACGCAGTATTTT
CDR3aa: CASSLLAGGLDTQYF

abundance: once
j_gene: TRBJ1-2
v_gene: TRBV18
d_gene: NA
CDR3nt: TGTGCCAGCTCACCAACAGGAAACTATGGCTACACCTTC
CDR3aa: CASSPTGNYGYTF

abundance: few
j_gene: TRBJ1-2
v_gene: TRBV6-5
d_gene: NA
CDR3nt: TGTGCCAGCAGTTACCGGACAGCCTCCTATGGCTACACCTTC
CDR3aa: CASSYRTASYGYTF

abundance: NA
j_gene: TRBJ1-1
v_gene: TRBV5-4
d_gene: NA
CDR3nt: TGTGCCAGCAGCCTGGAGGCAGGGTACAACACTGAAGCTTTCTTT
CDR3aa: CASSLEAGYNTEAFF

abundance: once
j_gene: TRBJ1-1
v_gene: TRBV7-9
d_gene: NA
CDR3nt: TGTGCCAGCAGCTTCCACCCACAGGCTGAAGCTTTCTTT
CDR3aa: CASSFHPQAEAFF

abundance: NA
j_gene: TRBJ2-5
v_gene: TRBV6-1
d_gene: NA
CDR3nt: TGTGCCAGCAGGGGACTGGCCCAAGAGACCCAGTACTTC
CDR3aa: CASRGLAQETQYF

abundance: NA
j_gene: TRBJ2-7
v_gene: TRBV5-1
d_gene: TRBD1
CDR3nt: TGCGCCAGCAGCCCAGGGGGGACAGGGTCGTACGAGCAGTACTTC
CDR3aa: CASSPGGTGSYEQYF

abundance: NA
j_gene: TRBJ2-5
v_gene: TRBV5-4
d_gene: NA
CDR3nt: TGTGCCAGCAGCTCCGACAGCGCGAGTCAAGAGACCCAGTACTTC
CDR3aa: CASSSDSASQETQYF

abundance: once
j_gene: TRBJ1-6
v_gene: TRBV5-1
d_gene: NA
CDR3nt: TGCGCCAGCAGCTTGGACGGGGTCGGATATAATTCACCCCTCCACTTT
CDR3aa: CASSLDGVGYNSPLHF

abundance: NA
j_gene: TRBJ2-7
v_gene: TRBV5-4
d_gene: TRBD1
CDR3nt: TGTGCCAGCAGCTTACTAGGGACAGCCCCCAACGAGCAGTACTTC
CDR3aa: CASSLLGTAPNEQYF

abundance: NA
j_gene: TRBJ2-3
v_gene: TRBV2
d_gene: TRBD1
CDR3nt: TGTGCCAGCAGTCCCGGACAGGGTAGGGGAGATACGCAGTATTTT
CDR3aa: CASSPGQGRGDTQYF

abundance: NA
j_gene: TRBJ1-2
v_gene: TRBV6-5
d_gene: TRBD1
CDR3nt: TGTGCCAGCAGGTCCGGGGACAGGAGTAACTATGGCTACACCTTC
CDR3aa: CASRSGDRSNYGYTF

abundance: NA
j_gene: TRBJ2-2
v_gene: TRBV6-5
d_gene: NA
CDR3nt: TGTGCCAGCAGGCCCTACAGGGATAACACCGGGGAGCTGTTTTTT
CDR3aa: CASRPYRDNTGELFF

abundance: few
j_gene: TRBJ1-2
v_gene: TRBV27
d_gene: TRBD1
CDR3nt: TGTGCCAGCAGTTCCCTCCTCCGCAGGGGGCGAGATGGCTACACCTTC
CDR3aa: CASSSLLRRGRDGYTF

abundance: NA
j_gene: TRBJ1-5
v_gene: TRBV6-5
d_gene: NA
CDR3nt: TGTGCCAGCAGTTACTCGATAGATCAGCCCCAGCATTTT
CDR3aa: CASSYSIDQPQHF

abundance: once
j_gene: TRBJ2-7
v_gene: TRBV14
d_gene: NA
CDR3nt: TGTGCCAGCGCTATGGGAGCCTACGAGCAGTACTTC
CDR3aa: CASAMGAYEQYF

abundance: NA
j_gene: TRBJ2-7
v_gene: TRBV19
d_gene: TRBD1
CDR3nt: TGTGCCAGTAGTATTGAGGGACAGGGCGGTTTCGAGCAGTACTTC
CDR3aa: CASSIEGQGGFEQYF

abundance: once
j_gene: TRBJ2-7
v_gene: TRBV2
d_gene: NA
CDR3nt: TGTGCCAGCAGGACTCACACAGGGTCCGTATCCGGCGAGCAGTACTTC
CDR3aa: CASRTHTGSVSGEQYF

abundance: NA
j_gene: TRBJ2-7
v_gene: TRBV7-8
d_gene: TRBD2
CDR3nt: TGTGCCAGCAGCTTTCCTAGCGGGAGGCCCGCCTACGAGCAGTACTTC
CDR3aa: CASSFPSGRPAYEQYF

abundance: NA
j_gene: TRBJ1-1
v_gene: TRBV19
d_gene: TRBD1
CDR3nt: TGTGCCAGTAGTACCTGGGACAGGGTTAAGGACACTGAAGCTTTCTTT
CDR3aa: CASSTWDRVKDTEAFF

abundance: few
j_gene: TRBJ2-3
v_gene: TRBV7-9
d_gene: NA
CDR3nt: TGTGCCAGCAGCTTTGAAGGGAGGACAGATACGCAGTATTTT
CDR3aa: CASSFEGRTDTQYF

abundance: few
j_gene: TRBJ2-1
v_gene: TRBV5-1
d_gene: TRBD2
CDR3nt: TGCGCCAGCAGCCCAGAAGCGGGAGGAACCTACAATGAGCAGTTCTTC
CDR3aa: CASSPEAGGTYNEQFF

abundance: few
j_gene: TRBJ2-7
v_gene: TRBV6-5
d_gene: TRBD1
CDR3nt: TGTGCCAGCAAGGGACAGGAACAATACGAGCAGTACTTC
CDR3aa: CASKGQEQYEQYF

abundance: NA
j_gene: TRBJ2-2
v_gene: TRBV18
d_gene: TRBD2
CDR3nt: TGTGCCAGCTCAGAACTTAGCGGGGGGACCACCGGGGAGCTGTTTTTT
CDR3aa: CASSELSGGTTGELFF

abundance: NA
j_gene: TRBJ1-2
v_gene: TRBV19
d_gene: NA
CDR3nt: TGTGCCAGTGCCCCAAGGGGGTCTAACTATGGCTACACCTTC
CDR3aa: CASAPRGSNYGYTF

abundance: NA
j_gene: TRBJ1-3
v_gene: TRBV6-5
d_gene: NA
CDR3nt: TGTGCCAGCAGCCCTAACAGTTTCTCTGGAAACACCATATATTTT
CDR3aa: CASSPNSFSGNTIYF

abundance: NA
j_gene: TRBJ2-2
v_gene: TRBV5-1
d_gene: TRBD2
CDR3nt: TGCGCCAGCAGCTTCTCCGGGACTAGCGGAAGCACGAACACCGGGGAGCTGTTTTTT
CDR3aa: CASSFSGTSGSTNTGELFF

abundance: NA
j_gene: TRBJ2-1
v_gene: TRBV10-1
d_gene: TRBD2
CDR3nt: TGCGCCAGCAGTCCTAGCGGGAGCTCCTACAATGAGCAGTTCTTC
CDR3aa: CASSPSGSSYNEQFF

abundance: NA
j_gene: TRBJ2-3
v_gene: TRBV5-4
d_gene: TRBD2
CDR3nt: TGTGCCAGCAGCTATGCTAGCGGGGGGAGCACAGATACGCAGTATTTT
CDR3aa: CASSYASGGSTDTQYF

abundance: NA
j_gene: TRBJ2-7
v_gene: TRBV5-6
d_gene: NA
CDR3nt: TGTGCCAGCAGCTTGGGCAGGGTTGGATACGAGCAGTACTTC
CDR3aa: CASSLGRVGYEQYF

abundance: NA
j_gene: TRBJ2-7
v_gene: TRBV28
d_gene: NA
CDR3nt: TGTGCCAGCAGCTCCATCGCGGGCTCCTACGAGCAGTACTTC
CDR3aa: CASSSIAGSYEQYF

abundance: NA
j_gene: TRBJ2-7
v_gene: TRBV7-2
d_gene: TRBD2
CDR3nt: TGTGCCAGCAGCTTAGCCTCACTAGCGGGGGCGGACTACGAGCAGTACTTC
CDR3aa: CASSLASLAGADYEQYF

abundance: NA
j_gene: TRBJ2-7
v_gene: TRBV5-8
d_gene: TRBD1
CDR3nt: TGTGCCAGCAGCTACGCGTTTTCCGGGACAGCCTCCTACGAGCAGTACTTC
CDR3aa: CASSYAFSGTASYEQYF

abundance: NA
j_gene: TRBJ2-7
v_gene: TRBV6-5
d_gene: TRBD1
CDR3nt: TGTGCCAGCAGTGTCACCGGGACAGGTGTCTACGAGCAGTACTTC
CDR3aa: CASSVTGTGVYEQYF

abundance: NA
j_gene: TRBJ2-1
v_gene: TRBV5-8
d_gene: NA
CDR3nt: TGTGCCAGCAGCTTGATATTCTACAATGAGCAGTTCTTC
CDR3aa: CASSLIFYNEQFF

abundance: NA
j_gene: TRBJ2-1
v_gene: TRBV5-4
d_gene: TRBD2
CDR3nt: TGTGCCAGCAGCTTTTTGGATAGCGGGAGGGGGAATGAGCAGTTCTTC
CDR3aa: CASSFLDSGRGNEQFF

abundance: few
j_gene: TRBJ1-5
v_gene: TRBV28
d_gene: TRBD1
CDR3nt: TGTGCCAGCAGTATGGGGGACAGGGTGAATCAGCCCCAGCATTTT
CDR3aa: CASSMGDRVNQPQHF

abundance: once
j_gene: TRBJ1-4
v_gene: TRBV10-3
d_gene: NA
CDR3nt: TGTGCCATCAGTGAGCTAGGGGGATACGAAAAACTGTTTTTT
CDR3aa: CAISELGGYEKLFF

abundance: NA
j_gene: TRBJ2-2
v_gene: TRBV2
d_gene: NA
CDR3nt: TGTGCCAGGAAAACCGGGGAGACCGGGGAGCTGTTTTTT
CDR3aa: CARKTGETGELFF

abundance: NA
j_gene: TRBJ1-6
v_gene: TRBV6-6
d_gene: TRBD1
CDR3nt: TGTGCCAGCAGTTATTTGGACAGGGTCGTAGGTTCACCCCTCCACTTT
CDR3aa: CASSYLDRVVGSPLHF

abundance: NA
j_gene: TRBJ2-1
v_gene: TRBV15
d_gene: TRBD2
CDR3nt: TGTGCCACCAGCAGAGGTCGGACTAGGATTCTCAATGAGCAGTTCTTC
CDR3aa: CATSRGRTRILNEQFF

abundance: NA
j_gene: TRBJ1-5
v_gene: TRBV27
d_gene: NA
CDR3nt: TGTGCCAGCAGGTCCGGCAATCAGCCCCAGCATTTT
CDR3aa: CASRSGNQPQHF

abundance: NA
j_gene: TRBJ2-7
v_gene: TRBV5-1
d_gene: NA
CDR3nt: TGCGCCAGCAGCTTGGATAGGGGCTCCTACGAGCAGTACTTC
CDR3aa: CASSLDRGSYEQYF

abundance: NA
j_gene: TRBJ1-5
v_gene: TRBV19
d_gene: TRBD1
CDR3nt: TGTGCCAGTAGTTTTACCGGGACAGGGGATTTGGATCAGCCCCAGCATTTT
CDR3aa: CASSFTGTGDLDQPQHF

abundance: once
j_gene: TRBJ2-3
v_gene: TRBV7-3
d_gene: TRBD2
CDR3nt: TGTGCCAGCAGCTTACGGGGGGGCGGACGATGGGCTAGCACAGATACGCAGTATTTT
CDR3aa: CASSLRGGGRWASTDTQYF

abundance: once
j_gene: TRBJ1-1
v_gene: TRBV30
d_gene: NA
CDR3nt: TGTGCCTGGAGGGGCGGGATTCGCACTGAAGCTTTCTTT
CDR3aa: CAWRGGIRTEAFF

abundance: few
j_gene: TRBJ1-2
v_gene: TRBV30
d_gene: NA
CDR3nt: TGTGCCTGGAGTGTCAGGGGCTGGGACTATGGCTACACCTTC
CDR3aa: CAWSVRGWDYGYTF

abundance: NA
j_gene: TRBJ2-1
v_gene: TRBV29-1
d_gene: TRBD2
CDR3nt: TGCAGCGTTGAAGTAGCGGGGGGTTACAATGAGCAGTTCTTC
CDR3aa: CSVEVAGGYNEQFF

abundance: NA
j_gene: TRBJ2-3
v_gene: TRBV29-1
d_gene: TRBD2
CDR3nt: TGCAGCTATACAGGGTCCCGTCTAGCGGGAGTGCTAGATACGCAGTATTTT
CDR3aa: CSYTGSRLAGVLDTQYF

abundance: NA
j_gene: TRBJ1-5
v_gene: TRBV28
d_gene: NA
CDR3nt: TGTGCCAGCAGGTGGACGGGAGGCAATCAGCCCCAGCATTTT
CDR3aa: CASRWTGGNQPQHF